A single sample is the source of the 30 T cell receptor beta chains below, sequenced in a study of T-cell reconstitution after alpha-beta-depleted transplantation in children. Unique molecular identifiers were incorporated during preparation of the TCRbeta library. Each CDR3 protein gets one entry after TCRdb re-called the PCR reads with MiXCR. The sample consists of about 640,000 distinct CDR3 sequences, roughly 17% of them appearing once. Specimen: PBMCs from the stem cell graft donor, collected from the stem cell graft. These receptors came from a human donor who donated a stem cell graft to a child with acute myeloid leukemia.

CDR3 sequence: CASSRSSGTFFSYEQYF. The CDR3 coding sequence is TGTGCCAGCAGTAGGAGTTCCGGGACATTCTTCTCCTACGAGCAGTACTTC. The chain recombines TRBV6-2 or TRBV6-3 with TRBJ2-7; perhaps TRBD1 as D (6 bases). Per germline, CDR1 MNHEY and CDR2 SVGEGT. V lost 5 bases, J lost 0 bases, and 20 bases lay in between. The CDR3 consists of 17 residues.

The chain has TRBV27 and TRBJ2-3; TRBD2 matches at 11 bases. The CDR3 runs to 14 residues. Germline V CDR1 and CDR2: MNHEY, SMNVEV (reference sequence). V lost 6 bases to trimming and J lost 5 bases; unmatched junction nucleotides: 4. This chain's CDR3 is CASSVAGGKDTQYF. The CDR3 DNA reads TGTGCCAGCAGCGTAGCGGGGGGGAAAGATACGCAGTATTTT.

This chain uses TRBV5-1 with TRBJ1-1, with D perhaps TRBD1 (5 bases). This CDR3 is 15 amino acids long. With 1 base removed from V and 4 bases from J, the gap between germline ends came to 14 bases. The V gene's germline CDR1 is SGHRS and CDR2 YFSETQ. The CDR3 sequence is CASSLTILQGTEAFF. The CDR3 nucleotides are TGCGCCAGCAGCTTGACTATACTCCAGGGCACTGAAGCTTTCTTT.

Of note for this clonotype: Given a much more abundant clone one base away, this may be a read error. The chain has TRBV20-1 and TRBJ2-5; unclear D gene. This CDR3 contains 11 residues. The ends were cut back, 5 bases at V and 3 bases at J, with 7 bases in the middle. In germline, CDR1 is DFQATT, CDR2 SNEGSKA (reference sequence). The CDR3 spells CSALRKETQYF. In DNA form, the CDR3 reads TGCAGTGCTCTTAGGAAAGAGACCCAGTACTTC.

In this sample, this clonotype turned up many times. V usage is TRBV20-1 and J usage is TRBJ2-2, with unresolved D. The CDR3 covers 14 residues. The ends were cut back, 8 bases at V and 4 bases at J, with 17 bases in the middle. CDR1 is DFQATT, CDR2 SNEGSKA, per germline (reference sequence). CDR3: CSPQPVGFTGELFF. CDR3 DNA sequence: TGCAGTCCCCAGCCAGTCGGGTTCACCGGGGAGCTGTTTTTT.

This clonotype came up many times. The chain joins TRBV7-2 to TRBJ2-2; D might be TRBD2 (5 bases). The CDR3 contains 13 residues. The V gene's germline CDR1 is SGHTA and CDR2 FQGNSA. Trimming cost V 1 base and J 9 bases, with 9 bases left between them. The CDR3 nucleotides read TGTGCCAGCAGCTTAGGAGGGCGGCGGGAGCTGTTTTTT. It encodes CASSLGGRRELFF.

The chain couples TRBV7-9 to TRBJ2-2, with a possible D match to TRBD1 (6 bases). Germline lookup yields CDR1 SEHNR and CDR2 FQNEAQ (reference sequence). V shed 3 bases and J shed 4 bases, with 18 bases lying between them. The CDR3 is 17 residues long. The CDR3, as DNA: TGTGCCAGCAGCTTCCTACAGGGATTCCGAGGCACCGGGGAGCTGTTTTTT. It codes for CASSFLQGFRGTGELFF.

J is TRBJ1-5 and V is TRBV28, with D tentatively TRBD1 (6 bases). Trimming shortened V by 6 bases and J by 1 base, and 16 bases separated the two germline ends. This CDR3 comprises 16 residues. CDR1 and CDR2 from the germline V gene are MDHEN and SYDVKM. CDR3 protein: CASSDIRGTSNQPQHF. The CDR3 DNA is TGTGCCAGCAGCGACATACGGGGGACAAGCAATCAGCCCCAGCATTTT.

The table lists this clonotype with a few counts. The V call is TRBV5-1, the J call TRBJ2-3; TRBD2 might be the D (6 bases). The germline V gene encodes CDR1 SGHRS and CDR2 YFSETQ. The V and J ends lost 0 bases and 6 bases respectively, with 11 bases between them. This CDR3 comprises 14 residues. DNA of the CDR3: TGCGCCAGCAGCTTGGATTTGGGACTTGATACGCAGTATTTT. Its translation: CASSLDLGLDTQYF.

This clonotype was detected a few times. The rearrangement links TRBV5-7 to TRBJ1-1; D gene unclear. TRBV5-7 is labeled an ORF, and its function is uncertain. The CDR3 spans 13 residues. V was pared by 3 bases and J by 5 bases, with 11 bases between. The CDR3 here is CASSWGAGTEAFF. For the CDR3, the DNA is TGTGCCAGCAGCTGGGGTGCGGGGACTGAAGCTTTCTTT.

This chain joins TRBV20-1 and TRBJ2-3, with D perhaps matching TRBD2 (6 bases). This CDR3 spans 13 amino acids. Germline CDR1 DFQATT, CDR2 SNEGSKA (reference sequence). V dropped 5 bases and J dropped 2 bases, with 11 bases sitting between them. In DNA form, the CDR3 reads TGCAGTGCTGGTGGGGGACTCACAGATACGCAGTATTTT. Amino acid sequence: CSAGGGLTDTQYF.

The chain carries TRBV7-8 and TRBJ2-3, with 7 bases identical to TRBD1. The CDR3 covers 14 residues. Germline lookup yields CDR1 SGHVS and CDR2 FQNEAQ. V shed 5 bases and J 4 bases; nucleotides not matched to a gene: 6. CDR3 DNA: TGTGCCAGCAGCCAGGGGGTCACCTCAGATACGCAGTATTTT. This gives the protein CASSQGVTSDTQYF.

This clonotype was found many times. In nucleotides, the CDR3 is TGCAGTGCTAGAGATCAACAGGGATCCTCCTATAATTCACCCCTCCACTTT. The encoded protein is CSARDQQGSSYNSPLHF. The chain couples TRBV20-1 to TRBJ1-6; tentatively, D is TRBD1 (6 bases). Trimming shortened V by 0 bases and J by 0 bases, and 12 bases separated the two germline ends. The CDR3 runs to 17 residues. CDR1 is DFQATT, CDR2 SNEGSKA, per germline (reference sequence).

To note about this clonotype: A clone one base away is much larger, so this may be a read error. The gene calls are TRBV20-1 and TRBJ2-2; tentatively, D is TRBD2 (5 bases). This CDR3 contains 17 residues. Germline V gene data show CDR1 as DFQATT and CDR2 as SNEGSKA (reference sequence). The CDR3 spells CCARDRTGERRSGELFF. CDR3 DNA sequence: TGCTGTGCTAGAGATAGAACCGGGGAGCGGCGATCCGGGGAGCTGTTTTTT.

This clonotype was recorded many times. The gene calls are TRBV7-9 and TRBJ1-4; 9 nucleotides match TRBD1. The CDR3 is 16 amino acids. Germline V gives CDR1 SEHNR, CDR2 FQNEAQ (reference sequence). J was trimmed by 7 bases and V by 5 bases; bases with no gene match: 11. The chain's CDR3 is CASSIVRDRDGEKLFF. The CDR3 DNA sequence: TGTGCCAGCAGCATCGTCCGGGACAGGGATGGTGAAAAACTGTTTTTT.

The genes are TRBV7-2 and TRBJ2-1, with D tentatively TRBD2 (6 bases). This CDR3 is built from 17 residues. Trimming took 5 bases from V and 9 from J, leaving 26 bases between them. Per germline, CDR1 SGHTA and CDR2 FQGNSA. The CDR3 DNA follows: TGTGCCAGCAGCACGCCCCCGGGGAGGCTAGGCATTGTTGAGCAGTTCTTC. Protein sequence: CASSTPPGRLGIVEQFF.

This clonotype showed up many times. This chain connects TRBV7-2 to TRBJ2-4; no clear D. V lost 7 bases to trimming and J lost 0 bases, with 16 bases between them. Germline V gene data show CDR1 as SGHTA and CDR2 as FQGNSA. CDR3 length equals 16 residues. In DNA form, the CDR3 reads TGTGCCAGCATCTCCATGGGCAGCCTAGCCAAAAACATTCAGTACTTC. Protein product: CASISMGSLAKNIQYF.

This clonotype was seen many times. The chain links TRBV28 to TRBJ2-1; no firm D call. The CDR3 contains 13 residues. The V end lost 3 bases, the J end lost 3 bases, and 6 bases lay between the germline ends. Germline V gene lookup returns CDR1 MDHEN and CDR2 SYDVKM. The CDR3 DNA reads as TGTGCCAGCAGTTTCTCGCACTACAATGAGCAGTTCTTC. Its translation is CASSFSHYNEQFF.

This clonotype has at least ten counts. In DNA form, the CDR3 reads TGTGCCAGCAGCTTAAGGGTGGTGCAGTACTTC. This codes for CASSLRVVQYF. The V call is TRBV7-2, the J call TRBJ2-7; the D is unclear. The germline CDR1 and CDR2 sequences are SGHTA and FQGNSA. Between the trimmed V and J ends, which lost 2 bases and 9 bases, there was a span of 8 bases. This CDR3 is 11 amino acids long.

This clonotype has only a few counts. This chain uses TRBV15 with TRBJ2-7; the D is unclear. The V gene's germline CDR1 is LNHNV and CDR2 YYDKDF (reference sequence). Trimming shortened V by 5 bases and J by 7 bases, and 12 bases separated the two germline ends. The CDR3 loop spans 12 amino acids. The CDR3 here is CATSFPWSEQYF. In nucleotides, the CDR3 is TGTGCCACCAGCTTCCCCTGGAGTGAGCAGTACTTC.

The chain carries TRBV12-3 or TRBV12-4 and TRBJ2-7; a possible D gene is TRBD1 (6 bases). The germline V and J ends were trimmed by 6 bases and 1 base, with 13 bases remaining between them. The CDR3 runs to 14 residues. The CDR3 DNA sequence: TGTGCCAGCAGAGACACAGGGCGATCCTACGAGCAGTACTTC. Residues: CASRDTGRSYEQYF.

This clonotype has ten or more counts. The rearrangement uses TRBV5-6 and TRBJ2-7, with D possibly matching TRBD2 (5 bases). Germline V CDR1 and CDR2: SGHDT, YYEEEE. The V end was cut by 4 bases, the J end by 2 bases, with 13 bases between. This CDR3 comprises 14 residues. The CDR3 DNA sequence: TGTGCCAGCAGCCCTCAGAGCGGAACCTACGAGCAGTACTTC. It is translated as CASSPQSGTYEQYF.

The chain couples TRBV6-1 to TRBJ1-1; 11 nucleotides align to TRBD1. The trim removed 5 bases at V and 4 bases at J, leaving 6 bases unmatched. Germline CDR1 MNHNS, CDR2 SASEGT. CDR3 length: 15 residues. CDR3 sequence: CASSPGQGAGTEAFF. The CDR3 nucleotides are TGTGCCAGCAGTCCAGGACAGGGGGCTGGCACTGAAGCTTTCTTT.

This clonotype was detected only a few times. J is TRBJ2-7 and V is TRBV7-2, with TRBD2 as a possible D gene (7 bases). In germline, CDR1 is SGHTA, CDR2 FQGNSA. V was pared by 5 bases and J by 4 bases, with 15 bases between. The CDR3 length is 14 residues. The CDR3 DNA sequence: TGTGCCAGCAGCCCGATGGGGGGGGCTTACGAGCAGTACTTC. Translated, it gives CASSPMGGAYEQYF.

In this sample, this clonotype turned up many times. The J gene is TRBJ2-2, the V gene TRBV9; D call uncertain. V was trimmed by 5 bases and J by 7 bases, leaving 9 bases between them. The CDR3 has 12 amino acids. Germline CDR1 reads SGDLS; CDR2 reads YYNGEE. CDR3 in amino acids: CASRPNFGELFF. The CDR3 DNA is TGTGCCAGCAGGCCTAATTTCGGGGAGCTGTTTTTT.

Ten or more counts support this clonotype. The rearrangement links TRBV10-3 to TRBJ2-4; the match to TRBD1 covers 9 bases. J gave up 0 bases and V 3 bases, and 9 bases lay outside the gene matches. CDR3 length: 18 amino acids. The germline gives CDR1 ENHRY, CDR2 SYGVKD. The CDR3 DNA is TGTGCCATCAGTGATTCCGGGACAGGGAGAAAAGCCAAAAACATTCAGTACTTC. This codes for CAISDSGTGRKAKNIQYF.

This sequence joins TRBV20-1 and TRBJ2-7, with TRBD1 identical over 9 bases. Germline lookup yields CDR1 DFQATT and CDR2 SNEGSKA (reference sequence). CDR3 length: 16 amino acids. V lost 2 bases, J lost 3 bases, and 11 bases stayed unmatched. CDR3 DNA: TGCAGTGCTAGACCCTACTTCCGGGACAGGGTCTACGAGCAGTACTTC. It encodes CSARPYFRDRVYEQYF.

In its sample, this clonotype was seen many times. The chain is built from TRBV12-3 or TRBV12-4 and TRBJ2-7; TRBD1 matches 9 bases. The CDR3 totals 15 residues. The V segment lost 4 bases and the J segment 3 bases; nucleotides outside the gene matches: 7. CDR3 protein: CASSSAGQGSYEQYF. CDR3 DNA: TGTGCCAGCAGTTCGGCGGGACAGGGAAGCTACGAGCAGTACTTC.

This clonotype occurred many times. The chain recombines TRBV7-2 with TRBJ2-7, with 8 bases fitting TRBD2. CDR3 size: 16 residues. CDR1 and CDR2 from the germline V gene are SGHTA and FQGNSA. The junction had 9 bases not matched to a gene; V was cut back by 5 bases and J by 0 bases. As DNA, the CDR3 is TGTGCCAGCAGCCTCTCGGGGGGGCAAGTCTCCTACGAGCAGTACGTC. Translating it yields CASSLSGGQVSYEQYV.

This clonotype appeared a few times. This chain links TRBV12-3 or TRBV12-4 with TRBJ2-3; a possible D gene is TRBD2 (6 bases). Trimming pared 7 bases from V and 2 bases from J, leaving 16 bases between. This CDR3 is built from 15 residues. CDR3 coding DNA: TGTGCCAGCAACTCCCGGGGAGGTATCACAGATACGCAGTATTTT. Translation: CASNSRGGITDTQYF.